This T cell receptor (beta chain) was documented in a study of cytomegalovirus exposure and HLA in healthy donors. Study-level findings and limits: Through in vitro validation, a few CMV-associated chains were shown to be specific for CMV antigens.

The donors were members of the validation cohort comprising some 130 subjects, separate from the approximately 710-subject first cohort. As to this clone: Its target is unknown.

The V gene's germline CDR1 is MDHEN and CDR2 SYDVKM. The CDR3 has 14 amino acids. V was pared by 6 bases and J by 7 bases, with 16 bases between. Here immunoSEQ multiplex PCR was the method, and the copy in TCRdb shows in-frame clones only, minus some. The sample contains a few hundred thousand clones, over 75% of which appear only once. The specimen sequenced was PBMCs. The source of this sequence is a man between 18 and 35 years old in good health and CMV-seropositive. The rearrangement links TRBV28 to TRBJ1-5; no clear D. The CDR3 DNA sequence: TGTGCCAGCAGCACTCAGGTCCTCGGGCAGCCCCAGCATTTT. Translation gives CASSTQVLGQPQHF.